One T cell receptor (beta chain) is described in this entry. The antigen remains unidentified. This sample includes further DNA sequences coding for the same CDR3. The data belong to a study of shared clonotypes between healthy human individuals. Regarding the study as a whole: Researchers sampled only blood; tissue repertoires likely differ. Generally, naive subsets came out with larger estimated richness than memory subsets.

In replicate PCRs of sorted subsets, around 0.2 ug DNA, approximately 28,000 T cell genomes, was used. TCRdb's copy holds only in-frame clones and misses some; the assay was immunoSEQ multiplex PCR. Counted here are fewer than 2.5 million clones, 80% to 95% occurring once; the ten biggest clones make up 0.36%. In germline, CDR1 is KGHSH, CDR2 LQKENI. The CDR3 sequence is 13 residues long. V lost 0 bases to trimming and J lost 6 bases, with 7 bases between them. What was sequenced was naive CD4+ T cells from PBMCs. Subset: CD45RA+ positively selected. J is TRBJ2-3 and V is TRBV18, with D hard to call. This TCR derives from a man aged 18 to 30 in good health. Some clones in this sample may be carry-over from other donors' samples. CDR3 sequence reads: CASSPPSFDTQYF. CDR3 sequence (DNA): TGTGCCAGCTCACCACCCTCTTTCGATACGCAGTATTTT.